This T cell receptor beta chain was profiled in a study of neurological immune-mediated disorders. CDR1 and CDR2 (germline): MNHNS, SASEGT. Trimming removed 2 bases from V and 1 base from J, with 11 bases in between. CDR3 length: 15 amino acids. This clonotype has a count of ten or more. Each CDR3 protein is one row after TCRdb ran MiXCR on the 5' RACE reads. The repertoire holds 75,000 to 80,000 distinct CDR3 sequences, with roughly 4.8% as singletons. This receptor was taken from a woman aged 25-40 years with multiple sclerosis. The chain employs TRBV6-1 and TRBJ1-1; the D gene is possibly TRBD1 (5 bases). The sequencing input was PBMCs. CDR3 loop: CASSEWQGRNTEAFF. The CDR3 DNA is TGTGCCAGCAGTGAATGGCAGGGAAGGAACACTGAAGCTTTCTTT.